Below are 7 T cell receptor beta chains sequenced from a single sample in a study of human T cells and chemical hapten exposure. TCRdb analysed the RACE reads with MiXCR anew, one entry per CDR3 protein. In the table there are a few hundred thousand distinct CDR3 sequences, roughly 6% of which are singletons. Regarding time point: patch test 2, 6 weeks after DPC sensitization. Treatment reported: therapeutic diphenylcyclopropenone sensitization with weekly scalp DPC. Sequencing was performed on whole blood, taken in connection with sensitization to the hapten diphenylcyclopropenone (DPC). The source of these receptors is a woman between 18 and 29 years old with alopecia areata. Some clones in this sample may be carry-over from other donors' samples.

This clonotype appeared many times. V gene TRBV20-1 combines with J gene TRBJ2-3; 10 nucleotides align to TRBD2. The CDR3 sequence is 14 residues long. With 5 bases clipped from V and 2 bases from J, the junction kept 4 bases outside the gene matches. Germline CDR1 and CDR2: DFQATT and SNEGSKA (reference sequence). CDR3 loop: CSAVTSGNTDTQYF. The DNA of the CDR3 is TGCAGTGCTGTCACTAGCGGGAACACAGATACGCAGTATTTT.

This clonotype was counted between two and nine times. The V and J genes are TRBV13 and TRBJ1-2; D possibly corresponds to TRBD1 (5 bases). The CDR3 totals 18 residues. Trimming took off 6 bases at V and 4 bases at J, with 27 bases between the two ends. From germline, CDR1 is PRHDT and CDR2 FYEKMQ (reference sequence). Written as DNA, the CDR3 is TGTGCCAGCAGTCGTAGGGGTAAGACACCCGGCACGGTCTATGGCTACACCTTC. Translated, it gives CASSRRGKTPGTVYGYTF.

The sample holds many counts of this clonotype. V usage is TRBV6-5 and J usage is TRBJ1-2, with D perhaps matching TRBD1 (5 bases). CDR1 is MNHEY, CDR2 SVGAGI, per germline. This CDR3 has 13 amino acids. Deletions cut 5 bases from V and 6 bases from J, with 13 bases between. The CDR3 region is CASSRGRENGYTF. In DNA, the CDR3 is TGTGCCAGCAGTAGGGGCAGGGAAAATGGCTACACCTTC.

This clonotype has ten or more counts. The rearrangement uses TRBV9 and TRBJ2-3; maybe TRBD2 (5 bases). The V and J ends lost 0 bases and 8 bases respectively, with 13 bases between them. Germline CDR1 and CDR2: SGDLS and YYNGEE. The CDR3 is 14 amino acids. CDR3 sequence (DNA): TGTGCCAGCAGCGTAGTCAGCGTCGAGGGTACGCAGTATTTT. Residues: CASSVVSVEGTQYF.

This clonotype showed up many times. As DNA, the CDR3 is TGCAGCGGTAGCGGACATCTAAACACTGAAGCTTTCTTT. It encodes CSGSGHLNTEAFF. This chain joins TRBV29-1 and TRBJ1-1; D is possibly TRBD1 (5 bases). The germline V gene has CDR1 SQVTM and CDR2 ANQGSEA. The CDR3 consists of 13 residues. The V and J ends lost 7 bases and 2 bases respectively, with 14 bases between them.

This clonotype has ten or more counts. CDR3 protein: CASSPSGLLNSGANVLTF. CDR3 nucleotides: TGTGCCAGCAGCCCCTCCGGACTCCTAAACTCTGGGGCCAACGTCCTGACTTTC. V is TRBV5-4 and J is TRBJ2-6, with D perhaps matching TRBD2 (5 bases). The CDR3 loop spans 18 amino acids. Between the trimmed V and J ends, which lost 4 bases and 0 bases, there was a span of 17 bases. CDR1 SGHNT and CDR2 YYREEE come from the germline V gene (reference sequence).

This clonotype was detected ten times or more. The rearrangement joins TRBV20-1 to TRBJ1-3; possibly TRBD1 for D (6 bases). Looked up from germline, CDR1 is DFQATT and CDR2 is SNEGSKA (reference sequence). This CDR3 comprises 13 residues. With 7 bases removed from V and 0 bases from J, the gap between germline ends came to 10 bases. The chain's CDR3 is CSVGGGSGNTIYF. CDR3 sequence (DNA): TGCAGTGTTGGGGGCGGCTCTGGAAACACCATATATTTT.